The 27 T cell receptor beta chains reported below all come from one sample, sequenced in a study of T cell clonality in common variable immunodeficiency. TCRdb keeps only in-frame clones here, not all; method: immunoSEQ multiplex PCR. The sample has about 35,000 clones, none seen only once. The sample was peripheral blood mononuclear cells. All receptors derive from a person between 18 and 75 years old in good health.

This clone was counted at least ten times. The read ends 3 residues shy of where the CDR3 ends; the end is completed using the germline J gene. This chain connects TRBV7-2 to TRBJ2-7, with D unresolved. CDR1 is SGHTA and CDR2 is FQGNSA in the germline V gene. The V and J ends lost 1 base and 0 bases respectively, with 7 bases between them. The CDR3 extends over 14 amino acids. Incomplete CDR3 DNA: TGTGCCAGCAGCTTAGGGCGGAACTCCTACGAG. As protein: CASSLGRNSYE. The whole CDR3 sequence is CASSLGRNSYEQYF. Using reference TRBV7-2 and TRBJ2-7 for the parts outside the CDR3, the full variable domain is GAGVSQSPSNKVTEKGKDVELRCDPISGHTALYWYRQSLGQGLEFLIYFQGNSAPDKSGLPSDRFSAERTGGSVSTLTIQRTQQEDSAVYLCASSLGRNSYEQYFGPGTRLTVT.

This clone was seen many times. From the germline J gene comes the end of the CDR3, since the read stops 3 residues before it. The rearrangement joins TRBV6-1 to TRBJ2-4; the match to TRBD2 covers 11 bases. Trimming took 4 bases from V and 9 from J; bases not matched to a gene: 11. The CDR3 spans 16 residues. The germline CDR1 and CDR2 sequences are MNHNS and SASEGT. CDR3 DNA, as far as it was read: TGTGCCAGCAGTGTGACTAGCGGGACCGCCGGTGGCATT. This translates into CASSVTSGTAGGI. The whole CDR3 sequence reads CASSVTSGTAGGIQYF.

The sample holds a few counts of this clone. The same CDR3 can be traced to other DNA sequences in this sample. CDR3 DNA (partial): TGTGCCAGCAGTGCACTACAGGGTGGAGCCACTGAA. This sequence encodes CASSALQGGATE. The CDR3 as a whole reads CASSALQGGATEAFF. This rearrangement joins TRBV7-6 to TRBJ1-1; weak D call: TRBD1 (6 bases). With the read ending 3 residues before the CDR3 end, the germline J gene is used to fill in that end. V was trimmed by 6 bases and J by 4 bases, leaving 18 bases between them. The CDR3 totals 15 residues. The germline V gene encodes CDR1 SGHVS and CDR2 FNYEAQ.

This clone was observed many times. The read ends 3 residues before the CDR3 terminus; that terminus is restored from the germline J gene. The V gene is TRBV3-1 (or the pseudogene TRBV3-2), the J gene TRBJ1-2, with D perhaps TRBD1 (5 bases). The CDR3 extends over 13 amino acids. From germline, CDR1 is LGHDT and CDR2 YNNKEL (reference sequence). Incomplete CDR3 DNA: TGTGCCAGCAGCCAACAGGGATATGGAGGC. It encodes CASSQQGYGG. The entire CDR3 protein reads CASSQQGYGGYTF.

This clone was counted ten times or more. Sequencing ends 3 residues short of the CDR3 end; the germline J gene provides the rest. The gene calls are TRBV20-1 and TRBJ1-5; possible D gene TRBD1, 6 bases. Germline V CDR1 and CDR2: DFQATT, SNEGSKA (reference sequence). V gave up 6 bases and J gave up 1 base, with 13 bases separating them. This CDR3 is 14 amino acids long. Here the CDR3 reads CSASRGGSNQPQHF. The sequenced part of the CDR3 DNA is TGCAGTGCGAGCAGGGGAGGAAGCAATCAGCCC.

This clone was counted at least ten times. The read is 3 residues too short to cover the CDR3 end, so that end is filled in from the germline J gene. The chain recombines TRBV10-3 with TRBJ1-6, with D possibly matching TRBD1 (6 bases). Between the trimmed V and J ends, which lost 6 bases and 8 bases, there was a span of 14 bases. This CDR3 spans 14 amino acids. Germline V gene data show CDR1 as ENHRY and CDR2 as SYGVKD. The sequenced CDR3 bases are TGTGCCATCAGCTACAGGGAGGGTGATTCACCC. It specifies CAISYREGDSP. The full-length CDR3 reads as CAISYREGDSPLHF.

This clone was picked up many times. Read coverage stops 3 residues before the CDR3 terminus; the germline J gene supplies the remainder. This sequence joins TRBV9 and TRBJ2-1; D is perhaps TRBD2 (5 bases). This CDR3 has 13 amino acids. Trimming removed 3 bases from V and 6 bases from J, with 10 bases in between. Germline lookup yields CDR1 SGDLS and CDR2 YYNGEE. The CDR3 spells CASSGGSGNEQFF. The part of the CDR3 DNA that was read is TGTGCCAGCAGCGGGGGAAGCGGCAATGAG.

Turning to this clone: The read ends 3 residues shy of where the CDR3 ends; the end is completed using the germline J gene. This rearrangement joins TRBV10-2 to TRBJ2-3, with 9 bases identical to TRBD1. CDR3 length: 15 amino acids. Per germline, CDR1 WSHSY and CDR2 SAAADI. The CDR3 spells CASSDSRTGVETQYF. Incomplete CDR3 DNA: TGCGCCAGCAGTGACTCAAGGACAGGGGTAGAGACG.

This clone was seen repeatedly, ten times or more. The CDR3 is cut off 3 residues early in the read; its end comes from the germline J gene. V and J are TRBV10-2 and TRBJ1-5, with D hard to call. The germline CDR1 and CDR2 sequences are WSHSY and SAAADI. Trimming took 4 bases from V and 0 from J, leaving 7 bases between them. CDR3 length: 14 amino acids. CDR3 amino acids: CASSGSNSNQPQHF. The covered CDR3 bases are TGCGCCAGCAGTGGCAGTAATAGCAATCAGCCC.

Notes on this clone: Its ends do not fully match the called genes, so a read error is possible. The read gets to within 3 residues of the CDR3 end, and the germline J gene fills in the rest. J is TRBJ2-3 and V is TRBV7-9; D perhaps matches TRBD1 (6 bases). Looked up from germline, CDR1 is SEHNR and CDR2 is FQNEAQ (reference sequence). The CDR3 sequence is 11 residues long. CDR3 bases read: TGTTCCAGCAGGGGCCAAGAGGCG. Encoded protein: CSSRGQEA. The whole CDR3 sequence reads CSSRGQEAQYF.

This clone was detected ten times or more. CDR3: CASSSNRGRETQYF. Incomplete CDR3 DNA: TGCGCCAGCAGCTCGAACAGGGGAAGGGAAACC. This chain links TRBV5-1 with TRBJ2-5; 7 bases fit TRBD1. The read terminates 3 residues before the CDR3 end, so the remaining end is supplied by the germline J gene. Per germline, CDR1 SGHRS and CDR2 YFSETQ. The CDR3 has 14 amino acids. Full variable domain (remainder filled in from reference TRBV5-1 and TRBJ2-5): KAGVTQTPRYLIKTRGQQVTLSCSPISGHRSVSWYQQTPGQGLQFLFEYFSETQRNKGNFPGRFSGRQFSNSRSEMNVSTLELGDSALYLCASSSNRGRETQYFGPGTRLLVL.

This clone was recorded at least ten times. The missing CDR3 end, 3 residues past where the read stops, is filled in from the germline J gene. This chain connects TRBV5-1 to TRBJ1-6; perhaps TRBD1 as D (5 bases). V lost 4 bases, J lost 7 bases, and 18 bases lay in between. The CDR3 covers 16 residues. Germline CDR1 reads SGHRS; CDR2 reads YFSETQ. This chain's CDR3 is CASSPSGSTLNSPLHF. The CDR3 bases that were read are TGCGCCAGCAGCCCCTCAGGGAGTACTCTCAATTCACCC.

This clone was detected ten times or more. The missing CDR3 end, 3 residues past where the read stops, is filled in from the germline J gene. V usage is TRBV5-1 and J usage is TRBJ1-5; no clear D. Germline assignment: CDR1 SGHRS and CDR2 YFSETQ. Trimming stripped 2 bases from V and 6 bases from J, with 9 bases between. The CDR3 totals 13 residues. CDR3 residues: CASSFQEPQPQHF. Partial CDR3 DNA: TGCGCCAGCAGCTTCCAGGAACCTCAGCCC.

This clone came up many times. The CDR3 here is CASSQGAGYGYTF. The part of the CDR3 DNA that was read is TGTGCCAGCAGCCAAGGAGCAGGCTATGGC. The chain combines TRBV9 with TRBJ1-2, with D uncertain. From the germline J gene comes the end of the CDR3, since the read stops 3 residues before it. CDR1 and CDR2 (germline): SGDLS, YYNGEE. The CDR3 loop spans 13 amino acids. The V and J ends lost 4 bases and 4 bases respectively, with 11 bases between them.

This clone showed up many times. With the read ending 3 residues before the CDR3 end, the germline J gene is used to fill in that end. This chain uses TRBV28 with TRBJ2-7, with 10 bases matching TRBD2. The junction had 3 bases not matched to a gene; V was cut back by 4 bases and J by 0 bases. Germline V CDR1 and CDR2: MDHEN, SYDVKM. The CDR3 totals 15 residues. The CDR3 region is CASSSSSGGSYEQYF. The DNA read from the CDR3 is TGTGCCAGCAGTTCGTCTAGCGGGGGCTCCTACGAG.

This clone was detected ten times or more. Sequencing ends 3 residues short of the CDR3 end; the germline J gene provides the rest. V is TRBV20-1 and J is TRBJ2-5; D is perhaps TRBD1 (6 bases). The CDR3 has 12 residues. The V gene lost 6 bases and the J gene lost 5 bases, with 13 bases spanning the gap. Per the germline V gene, CDR1 is DFQATT and CDR2 is SNEGSKA (reference sequence). The CDR3 reads CSAPQGFETQYF. CDR3 bases read: TGCAGTGCACCCCAGGGGTTCGAGACC.

This clone has at least ten counts. The CDR3: CASSWGTGGEKLFF. The CDR3 bases that were read are TGCGCCAGCAGCTGGGGGACAGGGGGCGAAAAA. V and J are TRBV5-1 and TRBJ1-4; 12 nucleotides agree with TRBD1. The read ends 3 residues before the CDR3 terminus; that terminus is restored from the germline J gene. The V gene end was trimmed by 3 bases and the J gene end by 8 bases; junction bases not matched to a gene: 2. CDR1 is SGHRS and CDR2 is YFSETQ in the germline V gene. The CDR3 loop spans 14 amino acids.

This clone was detected many times. The read falls 3 residues short of the CDR3 end, and the missing part is taken from the germline J gene. The gene calls are TRBV6-1 and TRBJ2-7; 10 bases fit TRBD1. This CDR3 region has 16 residues. Per germline, CDR1 MNHNS and CDR2 SASEGT. V gave up 4 bases and J gave up 6 bases; unmatched junction bases: 12. The DNA read from the CDR3 is TGTGCCAGCAGTGCCTGGGACAGGGGAGAAAAATCCGAG. This codes for CASSAWDRGEKSE. The full-length CDR3 reads as CASSAWDRGEKSEQYF.

A word on this clone: The read ends 3 residues early relative to the CDR3; the germline J gene fills the gap. The chain carries TRBV5-1 and TRBJ2-3; 7 positions match TRBD2. Germline CDR1 is SGHRS and CDR2 is YFSETQ. The CDR3 sequence is 13 residues long. CDR3 loop: CASRDGSGETQYF. The part of the CDR3 DNA that was read is TGCGCCAGCAGGGACGGGAGCGGGGAGACG.

This clone came up a few times. The sequence runs out 3 residues before the end of the CDR3; the remainder is reconstructed from the germline J gene. The rearrangement uses TRBV19 and TRBJ2-1; 9 positions match TRBD1. Germline V CDR1 and CDR2: LNHDA, SQIVND (reference sequence). J was trimmed by 4 bases and V by 2 bases; bases with no gene match: 3. The CDR3 loop spans 15 amino acids. The sequenced part of the CDR3 DNA is TGTGCCAGTAGTATATTTGGGACAGGGTACAATGAG. Translating it yields CASSIFGTGYNE. The whole CDR3 is CASSIFGTGYNEQFF.

This clone appeared many times. The CDR3 spells CASSFRGSGDTQYF. The DNA read from the CDR3 is TGTGCCAGCAGCTTTCGCGGGAGTGGAGATACG. The V and J genes are TRBV11-3 and TRBJ2-3; TRBD2 agrees at 7 bases. The CDR3 extends 3 residues past the end of the read, so its final part is completed from the germline J gene. CDR1 is SGHNT, CDR2 YENEEA, per germline. This CDR3 is 14 amino acids long. V was pared by 3 bases and J by 5 bases, with 5 bases of the junction left unmatched.

This clone was recorded at least ten times. The read halts 3 residues ahead of the CDR3 end, with the missing end drawn from the germline J gene. The gene calls are TRBV9 and TRBJ2-7; D perhaps matches TRBD2 (6 bases). CDR1 and CDR2 (germline): SGDLS, YYNGEE. The CDR3 loop spans 14 amino acids. V was clipped by 0 bases and J by 3 bases, with 10 bases between them. CDR3 bases read: TGTGCCAGCAGCGTAGGAGCGGGTGGCTACGAG. Translation gives CASSVGAGGYE. The whole CDR3 reads CASSVGAGGYEQYF. Combining the CDR3 with reference TRBV9 and TRBJ2-7 gives the whole variable domain DSGVTQTPKHLITATGQRVTLRCSPRSGDLSVYWYQQSLDQGLQFLIQYYNGEERAKGNILERFSAQQFPDLHSELNLSSLELGDSALYFCASSVGAGGYEQYFGPGTRLTVT.

This clone was seen repeatedly, ten times or more. The read gets to within 3 residues of the CDR3 end, and the germline J gene fills in the rest. V usage is TRBV10-3 and J usage is TRBJ2-7; possibly TRBD1 for D (6 bases). This CDR3 has 12 amino acids. V lost 11 bases to trimming and J lost 3 bases, with 14 bases between them. The germline CDR1 and CDR2 sequences are ENHRY and SYGVKD. The CDR3 sequence is CAVRDNVYEQYF. CDR3 DNA (partial): TGTGCCGTACGGGACAACGTCTACGAG.

This clone appeared many times. The CDR3 end lies 3 residues beyond the end of the read and is filled in from the germline J gene. The rearrangement uses TRBV6-2 or TRBV6-3 and TRBJ2-7; 7 nucleotides match TRBD1. The ends lost 2 bases at V and 4 bases at J; junction bases unmatched: 2. This CDR3 comprises 13 residues. Germline V CDR1 and CDR2: MNHEY, SVGEGT. CDR3 in amino acids: CASSYAGGYEQYF. Incomplete CDR3 DNA: TGTGCCAGCAGTTACGCAGGGGGATACGAG.

In this sample, this clone turned up many times. Sequencing ends 3 residues short of the CDR3 end; the germline J gene provides the rest. The rearrangement links TRBV29-1 to TRBJ1-1; D is uncertain. V lost 5 bases and J lost 1, with 5 bases in between. Germline values: CDR1 SQVTM, CDR2 ANQGSEA. This CDR3 has 11 amino acids. The sequenced part of the CDR3 DNA is TGCAGCGTTCCATCGAACACTGAA. It yields the protein CSVPSNTE. The full CDR3 is CSVPSNTEAFF. Looking up the rest from reference TRBV29-1 and TRBJ1-1 gives the full variable domain: SAVISQKPSRDICQRGTSLTIQCQVDSQVTMMFWYRQQPGQSLTLIATANQGSEATYESGFVIDKFPISRPNLTFSTLTVSNMSPEDSSIYLCSVPSNTEAFFGQGTRLTVV.

This clone was counted many times. The CDR3 end is not reached by the read, which stops 3 residues before it; the germline J gene fills it in. V and J are TRBV7-9 and TRBJ1-1; D possibly corresponds to TRBD1 (5 bases). V shed 5 bases and J shed 4 bases, with 11 bases lying between them. Germline-derived CDR1 and CDR2 are SEHNR and FQNEAQ (reference sequence). There are 13 residues in the CDR3. CDR3 sequence reads: CASSPGGGTEAFF. CDR3 DNA (partial): TGTGCCAGCAGCCCGGGGGGGGGCACTGAA.

This clone occurred many times. From the germline J gene comes the end of the CDR3, since the read stops 3 residues before it. This chain links TRBV5-3 with TRBJ1-2; D remains ambiguous. TRBV5-3 is an open reading frame whose function is uncertain. The CDR3 length is 13 residues. V was pared by 8 bases and J by 6 bases, with 17 bases between. The chain's CDR3 is CASLGEGGNGYTF. The CDR3 DNA, read in part, is TGTGCCAGCCTCGGGGAGGGAGGTAATGGC.